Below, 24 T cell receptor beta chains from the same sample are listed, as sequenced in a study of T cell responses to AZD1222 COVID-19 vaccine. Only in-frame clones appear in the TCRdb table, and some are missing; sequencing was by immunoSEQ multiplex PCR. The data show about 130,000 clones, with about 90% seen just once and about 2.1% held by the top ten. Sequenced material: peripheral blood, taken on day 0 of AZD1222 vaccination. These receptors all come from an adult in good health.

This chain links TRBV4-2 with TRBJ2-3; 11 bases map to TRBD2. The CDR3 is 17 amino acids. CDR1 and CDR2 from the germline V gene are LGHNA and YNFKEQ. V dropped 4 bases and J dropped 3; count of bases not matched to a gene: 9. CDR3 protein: CASSPTFSGGATDTQYF. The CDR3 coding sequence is TGTGCCAGCAGCCCCACCTTTAGCGGGGGGGCGACAGATACGCAGTATTTT.

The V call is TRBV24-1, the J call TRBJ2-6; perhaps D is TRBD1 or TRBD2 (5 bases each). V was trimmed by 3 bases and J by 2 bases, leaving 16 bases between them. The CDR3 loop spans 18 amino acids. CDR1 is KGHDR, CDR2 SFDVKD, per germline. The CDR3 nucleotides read TGTGCCACCAGTGATGCGCCAGGGAGCTCTCCTGGGGCCAACGTCCTGACTTTC. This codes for CATSDAPGSSPGANVLTF.

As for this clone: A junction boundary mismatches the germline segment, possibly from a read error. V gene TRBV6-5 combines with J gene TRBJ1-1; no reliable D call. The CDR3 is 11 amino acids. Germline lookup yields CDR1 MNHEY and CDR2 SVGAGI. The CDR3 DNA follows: TGTGCCAGCAGTTACCCCCCCCAGACGGTCTTT. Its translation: CASSYPPQTVF.

CDR3 loop: CASSLGAPADNEQFF. DNA of the CDR3: TGTGCCAGCAGCTTGGGGGCGCCGGCAGACAATGAGCAGTTCTTC. V usage is TRBV5-5 and J usage is TRBJ2-1, with unresolved D. Trimming removed 0 bases from V and 5 bases from J, with 12 bases in between. The CDR3 is 15 amino acids. Germline values: CDR1 SGHKS, CDR2 YYEKEE (reference sequence).

Here the CDR3 DNA reads TGTGCCAGCAGCCAGAATTCACCCCTCCACTTT. Its translation: CASSQNSPLHF. The chain employs TRBV3-1 (or the pseudogene TRBV3-2) and TRBJ1-6, with D uncertain. Germline V lookup: CDR1 LGHDT, CDR2 YNNKEL (reference sequence). This CDR3 is 11 amino acids long. The V gene lost 3 bases and the J gene lost 7 bases, with 1 base spanning the gap.

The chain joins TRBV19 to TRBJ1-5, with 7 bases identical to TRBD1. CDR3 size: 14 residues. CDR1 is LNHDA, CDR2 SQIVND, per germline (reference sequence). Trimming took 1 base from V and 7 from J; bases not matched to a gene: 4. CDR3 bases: TGTGCCAGTAGTATAGGGAGGGGGCAGCAGCCCCAGCATTTT. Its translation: CASSIGRGQQPQHF. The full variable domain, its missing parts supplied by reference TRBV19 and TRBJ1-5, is DGGITQSPKYLFRKEGQNVTLSCEQNLNHDAMYWYRQDPGQGLRLIYYSQIVNDFQKGDIAEGYSVSREKKESFPLTVTSAQKNPTAFYLCASSIGRGQQPQHFGDGTRLSIL.

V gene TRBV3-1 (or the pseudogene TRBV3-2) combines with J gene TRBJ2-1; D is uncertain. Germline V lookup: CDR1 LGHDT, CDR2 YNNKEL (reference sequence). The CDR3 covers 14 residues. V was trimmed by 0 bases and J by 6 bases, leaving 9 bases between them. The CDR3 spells CASSQDVTPNEQFF. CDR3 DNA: TGTGCCAGCAGCCAAGACGTGACACCCAATGAGCAGTTCTTC.

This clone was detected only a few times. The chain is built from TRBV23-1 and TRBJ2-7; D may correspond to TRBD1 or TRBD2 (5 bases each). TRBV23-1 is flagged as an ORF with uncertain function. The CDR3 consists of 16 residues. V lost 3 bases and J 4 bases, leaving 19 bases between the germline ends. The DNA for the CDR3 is TGCGCCAGCAGTCACTGGGGACCACCAACTTCATACGAGCAGTACTTC. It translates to CASSHWGPPTSYEQYF.

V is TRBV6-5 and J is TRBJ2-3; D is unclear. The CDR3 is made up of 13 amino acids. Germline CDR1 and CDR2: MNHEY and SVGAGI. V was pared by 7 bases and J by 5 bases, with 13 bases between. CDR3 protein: CASNSPMRDTQYF. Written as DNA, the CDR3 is TGTGCCAGCAATTCTCCAATGCGAGATACGCAGTATTTT.

CDR3: CASSGLAGVQETQYF. CDR3 nucleotide sequence: TGTGCCAGCAGCGGACTAGCGGGGGTCCAAGAGACCCAGTACTTC. The rearrangement joins TRBV6-2 or TRBV6-3 to TRBJ2-5; 13 bases align to TRBD2. The junction had 2 bases not matched to a gene; V was cut back by 6 bases and J by 1 base. The CDR3 contains 15 residues. The germline V gene has CDR1 MNHEY and CDR2 SVGEGT.

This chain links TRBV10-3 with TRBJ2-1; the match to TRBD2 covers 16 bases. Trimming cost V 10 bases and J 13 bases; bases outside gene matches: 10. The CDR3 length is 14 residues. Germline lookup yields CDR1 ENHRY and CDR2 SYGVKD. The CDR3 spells CASDAGLAGGPQFF. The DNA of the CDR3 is TGTGCCAGCGATGCGGGACTAGCGGGGGGGCCCCAGTTCTTC.

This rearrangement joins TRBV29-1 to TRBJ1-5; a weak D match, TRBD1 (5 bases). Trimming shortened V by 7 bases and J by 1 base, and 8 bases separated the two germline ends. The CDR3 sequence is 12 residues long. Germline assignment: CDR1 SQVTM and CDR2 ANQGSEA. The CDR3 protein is CSAGDSNQPQHF. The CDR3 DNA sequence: TGCAGCGCCGGGGACAGCAATCAGCCCCAGCATTTT. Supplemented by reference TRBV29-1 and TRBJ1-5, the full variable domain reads SAVISQKPSRDICQRGTSLTIQCQVDSQVTMMFWYRQQPGQSLTLIATANQGSEATYESGFVIDKFPISRPNLTFSTLTVSNMSPEDSSIYLCSAGDSNQPQHFGDGTRLSIL.

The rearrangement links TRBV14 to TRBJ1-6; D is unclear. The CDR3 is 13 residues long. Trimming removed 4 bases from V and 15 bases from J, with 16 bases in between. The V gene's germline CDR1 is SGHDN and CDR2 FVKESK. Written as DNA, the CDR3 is TGTGCCAGCAGCCTATGGACCGGCAGGCACCTCCACTTT. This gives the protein CASSLWTGRHLHF.

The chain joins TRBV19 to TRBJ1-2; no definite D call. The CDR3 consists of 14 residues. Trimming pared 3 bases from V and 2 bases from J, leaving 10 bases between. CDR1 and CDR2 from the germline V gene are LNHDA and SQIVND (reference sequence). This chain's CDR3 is CASSILSRNYGYTF. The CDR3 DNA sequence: TGTGCCAGTAGTATTTTAAGCAGGAACTATGGCTACACCTTC. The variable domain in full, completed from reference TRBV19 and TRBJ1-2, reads DGGITQSPKYLFRKEGQNVTLSCEQNLNHDAMYWYRQDPGQGLRLIYYSQIVNDFQKGDIAEGYSVSREKKESFPLTVTSAQKNPTAFYLCASSILSRNYGYTFGSGTRLTVV.

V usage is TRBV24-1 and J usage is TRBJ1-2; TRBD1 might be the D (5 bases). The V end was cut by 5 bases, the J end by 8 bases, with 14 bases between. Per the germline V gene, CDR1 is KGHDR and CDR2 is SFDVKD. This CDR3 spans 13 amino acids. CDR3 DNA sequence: TGTGCCACCAGTGCTCAGGGAGTGGGAGGCTACACCTTC. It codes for CATSAQGVGGYTF.

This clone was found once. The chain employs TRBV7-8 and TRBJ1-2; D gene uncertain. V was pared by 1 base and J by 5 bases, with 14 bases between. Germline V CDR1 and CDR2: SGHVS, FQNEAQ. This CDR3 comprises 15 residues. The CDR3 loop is CASSLVVPPAYGYTF. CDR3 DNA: TGTGCCAGCAGCTTAGTTGTCCCACCCGCTTATGGCTACACCTTC.

The DNA for the CDR3 is TGTGCCAGCAGCCATCCGACAGGGCAGACATATGGCTACACCTTC. As protein: CASSHPTGQTYGYTF. The chain is built from TRBV7-2 and TRBJ1-2; TRBD1 matches 7 bases. V lost 5 bases, J lost 5 bases, and 11 bases stayed unmatched. The CDR3 runs 15 residues. Germline V gene lookup returns CDR1 SGHTA and CDR2 FQGNSA.

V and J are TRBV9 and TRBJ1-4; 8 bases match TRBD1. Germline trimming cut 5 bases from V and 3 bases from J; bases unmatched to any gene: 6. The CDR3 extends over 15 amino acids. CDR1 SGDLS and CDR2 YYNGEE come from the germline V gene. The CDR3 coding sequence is TGTGCCAGCAGTCTACAGGGGGTACCTAATGAAAAACTGTTTTTT. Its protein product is CASSLQGVPNEKLFF.

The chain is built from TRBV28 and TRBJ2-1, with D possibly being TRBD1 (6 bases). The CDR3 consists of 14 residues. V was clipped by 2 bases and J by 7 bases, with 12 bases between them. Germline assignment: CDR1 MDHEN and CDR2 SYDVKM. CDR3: CASSLGLGANEQFF. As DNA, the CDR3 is TGTGCCAGCAGTTTAGGGCTGGGGGCAAATGAGCAGTTCTTC. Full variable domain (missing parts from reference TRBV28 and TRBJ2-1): DVKVTQSSRYLVKRTGEKVFLECVQDMDHENMFWYRQDPGLGLRLIYFSYDVKMKEKGDIPEGYSVSREKKERFSLILESASTNQTSMYLCASSLGLGANEQFFGPGTRLTVL.

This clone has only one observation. Here the CDR3 DNA reads TGTGCCAGCAGCACCGGGACGGCGTCCTACGAGCAGTACTTC. Protein sequence: CASSTGTASYEQYF. The chain is built from TRBV7-8 and TRBJ2-7, with D perhaps TRBD1 or TRBD2 (5 bases each). This CDR3 is built from 14 residues. The germline CDR1 and CDR2 sequences are SGHVS and FQNEAQ. V was shortened by 5 bases and J by 1 base, with 12 bases between the two germline ends.

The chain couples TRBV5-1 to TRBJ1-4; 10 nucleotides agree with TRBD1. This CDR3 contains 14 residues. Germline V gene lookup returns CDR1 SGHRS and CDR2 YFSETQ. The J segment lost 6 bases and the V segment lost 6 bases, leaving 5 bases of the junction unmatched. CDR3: CASMSGQGYEKLFF. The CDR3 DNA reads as TGCGCCAGCATGTCGGGACAGGGGTATGAAAAACTGTTTTTT.

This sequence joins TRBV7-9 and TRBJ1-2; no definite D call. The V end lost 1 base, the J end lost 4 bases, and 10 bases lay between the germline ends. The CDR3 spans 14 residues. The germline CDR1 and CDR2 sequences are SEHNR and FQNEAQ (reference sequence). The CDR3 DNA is TGTGCCAGCAGCTTAGTCGGGCGTTTCTATGGCTACACCTTC. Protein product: CASSLVGRFYGYTF.

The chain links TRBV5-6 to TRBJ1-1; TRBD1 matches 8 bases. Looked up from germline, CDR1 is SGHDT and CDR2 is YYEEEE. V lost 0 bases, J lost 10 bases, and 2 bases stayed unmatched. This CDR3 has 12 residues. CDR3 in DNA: TGTGCCAGCAGCTTGGGGACAGGGCGAGCTTTCTTT. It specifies CASSLGTGRAFF.

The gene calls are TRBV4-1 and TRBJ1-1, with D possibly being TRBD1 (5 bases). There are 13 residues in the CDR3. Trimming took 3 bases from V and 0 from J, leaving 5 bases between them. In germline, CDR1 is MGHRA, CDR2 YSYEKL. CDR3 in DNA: TGCGCCAGCAGCCAGACAGTGAACACTGAAGCTTTCTTT. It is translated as CASSQTVNTEAFF.